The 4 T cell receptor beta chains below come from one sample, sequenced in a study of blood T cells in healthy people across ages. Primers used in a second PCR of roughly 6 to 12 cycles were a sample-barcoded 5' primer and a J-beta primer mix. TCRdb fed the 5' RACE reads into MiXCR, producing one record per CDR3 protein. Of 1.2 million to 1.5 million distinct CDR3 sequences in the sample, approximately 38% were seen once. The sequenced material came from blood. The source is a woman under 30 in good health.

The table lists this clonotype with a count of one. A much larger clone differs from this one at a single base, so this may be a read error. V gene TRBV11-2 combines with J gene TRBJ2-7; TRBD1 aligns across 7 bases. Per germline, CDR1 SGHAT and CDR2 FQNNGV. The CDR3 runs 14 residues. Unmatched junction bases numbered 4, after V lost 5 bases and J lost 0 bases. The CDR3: CASSQDRISYEQYF. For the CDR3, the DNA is TGTGCCAGCAGCCAGGACAGGATCTCCTACGAGCAGTACTTC.

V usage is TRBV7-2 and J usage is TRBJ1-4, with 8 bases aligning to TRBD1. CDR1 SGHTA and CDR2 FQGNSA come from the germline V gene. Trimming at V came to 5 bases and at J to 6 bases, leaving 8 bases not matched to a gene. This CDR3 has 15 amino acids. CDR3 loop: CASSPYRGLDEKLFF. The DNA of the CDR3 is TGTGCCAGCAGCCCCTACAGGGGGTTGGATGAAAAACTGTTTTTT.

The CDR3 region is CSASRGLYGYTF. The CDR3 bases are TGCAGTGCTAGTAGGGGGTTGTATGGCTACACCTTC. This chain links TRBV20-1 with TRBJ1-2; D is perhaps TRBD1 (6 bases). V lost 3 bases to trimming and J lost 5 bases, with 10 bases between them. CDR1 is DFQATT, CDR2 SNEGSKA, per germline (reference sequence). This CDR3 is 12 amino acids long.

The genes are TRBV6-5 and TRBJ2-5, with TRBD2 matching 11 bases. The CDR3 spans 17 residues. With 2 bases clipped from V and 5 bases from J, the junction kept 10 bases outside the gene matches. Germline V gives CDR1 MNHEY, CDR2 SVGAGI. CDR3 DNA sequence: TGTGCCAGCAGTTACCCTTCCACTAGCGGGAGATCGGAGACCCAGTACTTC. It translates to CASSYPSTSGRSETQYF.